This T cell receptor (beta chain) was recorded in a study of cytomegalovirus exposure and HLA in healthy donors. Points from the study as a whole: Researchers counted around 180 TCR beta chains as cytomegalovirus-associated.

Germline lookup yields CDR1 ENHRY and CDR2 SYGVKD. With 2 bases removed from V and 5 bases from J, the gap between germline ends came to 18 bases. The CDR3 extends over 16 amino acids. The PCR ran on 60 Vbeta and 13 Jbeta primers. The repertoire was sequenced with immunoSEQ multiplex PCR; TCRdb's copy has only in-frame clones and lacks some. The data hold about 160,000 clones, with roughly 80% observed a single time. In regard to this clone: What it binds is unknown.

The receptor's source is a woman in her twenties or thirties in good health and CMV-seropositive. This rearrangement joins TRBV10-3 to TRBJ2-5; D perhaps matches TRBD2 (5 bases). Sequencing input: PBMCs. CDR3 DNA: TGTGCCATCAGTGAGATGCTAGCTCTAGTAGACGAGACCCAGTACTTC. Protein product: CAISEMLALVDETQYF.